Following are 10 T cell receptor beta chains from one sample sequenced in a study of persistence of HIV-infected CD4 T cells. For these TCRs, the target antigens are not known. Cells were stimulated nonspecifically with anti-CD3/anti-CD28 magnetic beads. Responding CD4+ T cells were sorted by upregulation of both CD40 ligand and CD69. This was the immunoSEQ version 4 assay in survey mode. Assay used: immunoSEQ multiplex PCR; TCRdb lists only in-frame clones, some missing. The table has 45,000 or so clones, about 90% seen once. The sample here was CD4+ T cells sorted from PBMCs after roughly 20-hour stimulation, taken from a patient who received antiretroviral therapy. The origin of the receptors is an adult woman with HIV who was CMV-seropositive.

The CDR3 DNA is TGTGCCAGCAGCTCGACAGGGCTAGCCAAAAACATTCAGTACTTC. It translates to CASSSTGLAKNIQYF. The chain combines TRBV5-4 with TRBJ2-4; 7 bases map to TRBD1. The length of the CDR3 is 15 residues. Per germline, CDR1 SGHNT and CDR2 YYREEE (reference sequence). The V gene end was trimmed by 3 bases and the J gene end by 0 bases; junction bases not matched to a gene: 3.

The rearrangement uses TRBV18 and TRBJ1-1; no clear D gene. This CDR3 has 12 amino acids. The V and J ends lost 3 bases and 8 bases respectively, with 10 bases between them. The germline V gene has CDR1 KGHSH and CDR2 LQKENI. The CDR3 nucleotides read TGTGCCAGCTCACCGCGACAAGGGGAAGCTTTCTTT. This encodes CASSPRQGEAFF.

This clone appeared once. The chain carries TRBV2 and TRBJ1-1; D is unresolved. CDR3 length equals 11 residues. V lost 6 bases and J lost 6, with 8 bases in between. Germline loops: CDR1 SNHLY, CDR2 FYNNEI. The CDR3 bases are TGTGCCAGCAGCTCCCCCGCTGAAGCTTTCTTT. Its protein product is CASSSPAEAFF.

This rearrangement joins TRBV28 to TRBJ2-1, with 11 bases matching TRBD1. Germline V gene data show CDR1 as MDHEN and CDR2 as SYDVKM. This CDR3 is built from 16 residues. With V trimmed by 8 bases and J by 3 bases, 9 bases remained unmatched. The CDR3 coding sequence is TGTGCCAGCGATGGTTTGGGACAGGGGGGCTACAATGAGCAGTTCTTC. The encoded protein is CASDGLGQGGYNEQFF.

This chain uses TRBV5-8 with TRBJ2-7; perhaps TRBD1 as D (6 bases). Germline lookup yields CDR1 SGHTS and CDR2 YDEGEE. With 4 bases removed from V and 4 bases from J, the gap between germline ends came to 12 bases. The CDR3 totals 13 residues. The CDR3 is CASSVSGQYEQYF. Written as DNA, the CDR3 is TGTGCCAGCAGCGTATCGGGACAATACGAGCAGTACTTC.

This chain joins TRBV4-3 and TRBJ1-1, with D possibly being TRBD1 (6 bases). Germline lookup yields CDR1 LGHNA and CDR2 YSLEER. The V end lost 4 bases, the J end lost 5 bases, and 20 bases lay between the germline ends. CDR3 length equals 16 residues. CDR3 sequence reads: CASSRALGGGGTEAFF. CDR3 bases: TGCGCCAGCAGCCGCGCCCTGGGGGGGGGCGGGACTGAAGCTTTCTTT.

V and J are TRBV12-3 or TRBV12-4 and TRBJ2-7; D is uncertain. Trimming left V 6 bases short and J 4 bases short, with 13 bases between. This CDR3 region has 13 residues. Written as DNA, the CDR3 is TGTGCCAGCAGCGAACAGAGTCTATACGAGCAGTACTTC. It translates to CASSEQSLYEQYF.

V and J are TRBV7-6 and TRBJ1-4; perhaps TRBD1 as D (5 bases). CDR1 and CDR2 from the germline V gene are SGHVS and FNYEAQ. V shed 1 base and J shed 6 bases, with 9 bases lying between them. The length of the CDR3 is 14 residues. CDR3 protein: CASSLDGADEKLFF. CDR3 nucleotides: TGTGCCAGCAGCTTAGACGGGGCGGATGAAAAACTGTTTTTT.

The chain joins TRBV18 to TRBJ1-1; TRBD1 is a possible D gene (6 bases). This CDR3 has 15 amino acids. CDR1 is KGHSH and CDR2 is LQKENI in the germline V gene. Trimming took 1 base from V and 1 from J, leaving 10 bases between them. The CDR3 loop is CASSPRAGENTEAFF. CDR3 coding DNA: TGTGCCAGCTCACCACGGGCAGGGGAGAACACTGAAGCTTTCTTT.

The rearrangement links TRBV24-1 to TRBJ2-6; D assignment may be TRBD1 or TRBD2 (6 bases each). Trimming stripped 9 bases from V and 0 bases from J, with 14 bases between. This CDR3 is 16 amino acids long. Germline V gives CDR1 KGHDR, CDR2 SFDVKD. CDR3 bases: TGTGCCACCTCGGGGGACAAACTCTCTGGGGCCAACGTCCTGACTTTC. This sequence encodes CATSGDKLSGANVLTF.